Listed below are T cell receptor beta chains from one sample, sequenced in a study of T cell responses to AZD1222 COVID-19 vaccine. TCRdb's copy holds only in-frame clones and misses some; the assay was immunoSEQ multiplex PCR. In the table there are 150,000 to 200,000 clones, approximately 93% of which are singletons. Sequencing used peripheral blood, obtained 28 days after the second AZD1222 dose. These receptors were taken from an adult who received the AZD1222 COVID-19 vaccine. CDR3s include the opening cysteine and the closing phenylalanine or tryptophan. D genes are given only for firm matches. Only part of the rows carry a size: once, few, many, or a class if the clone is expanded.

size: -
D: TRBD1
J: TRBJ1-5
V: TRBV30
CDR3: CAWSLGQINQPQHF
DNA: TGTGCCTGGAGTTTGGGACAGATCAATCAGCCCCAGCATTTT

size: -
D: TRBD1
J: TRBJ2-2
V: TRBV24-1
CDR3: CATSDPGQLTGELFF
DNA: TGTGCCACCAGTGACCCGGGACAGCTCACCGGGGAGCTGTTTTTT

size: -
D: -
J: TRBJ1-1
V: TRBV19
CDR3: CASSLGRGNTEAFF
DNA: TGTGCCAGTAGCCTCGGACGGGGGAACACTGAAGCTTTCTTT

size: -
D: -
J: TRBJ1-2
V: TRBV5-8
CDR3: CASSLAGSYGYTF
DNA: TGTGCCAGCAGCTTGGCAGGGAGCTATGGCTACACCTTC

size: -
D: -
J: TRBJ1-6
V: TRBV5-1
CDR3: CASSLTPRGDSPLHF
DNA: TGCGCCAGCAGCTTGACACCACGGGGGGATTCACCCCTCCACTTT

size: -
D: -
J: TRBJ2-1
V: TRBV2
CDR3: CTSNRGGTGYNEQFF
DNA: TGTACGTCCAACAGGGGAGGGACGGGCTACAATGAGCAGTTCTTC

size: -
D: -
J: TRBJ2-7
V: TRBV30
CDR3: CAWSQAYEQYF
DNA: TGTGCCTGGAGCCAGGCCTACGAGCAGTACTTC

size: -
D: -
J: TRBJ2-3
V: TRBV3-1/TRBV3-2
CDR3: CASSQITRMRDTQYF
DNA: TGTGCCAGCAGCCAGATTACAAGGATGAGGGATACGCAGTATTTT

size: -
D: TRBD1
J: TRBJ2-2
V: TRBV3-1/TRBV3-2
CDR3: CASSRLQQGTGELFF
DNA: TGTGCCAGCAGCCGTCTTCAACAGGGGACCGGGGAGCTGTTTTTT

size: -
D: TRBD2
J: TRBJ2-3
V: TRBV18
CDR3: CASSQLADSTDTQYF
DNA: TGTGCCAGCTCACAGCTAGCGGACAGCACAGATACGCAGTATTTT

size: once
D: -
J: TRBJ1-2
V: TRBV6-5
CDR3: CASSYSGSINYGYTF
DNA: TGTGCCAGCAGTTACTCAGGGTCTATTAACTATGGCTACACCTTC

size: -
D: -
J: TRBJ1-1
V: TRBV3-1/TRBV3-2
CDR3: CASSPPAPGANTEAFF
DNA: TGTGCCAGCAGCCCCCCGGCCCCAGGGGCGAACACTGAAGCTTTCTTT

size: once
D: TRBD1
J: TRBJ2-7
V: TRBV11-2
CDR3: CASSLSPGGFYEQYF
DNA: TGTGCCAGCAGCTTAAGTCCAGGGGGCTTCTACGAGCAGTACTTC

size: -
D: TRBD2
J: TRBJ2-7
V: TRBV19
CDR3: CASSIKGLAVSTYEQYF
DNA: TGTGCCAGTAGTATTAAAGGACTAGCGGTATCAACCTACGAGCAGTACTTC

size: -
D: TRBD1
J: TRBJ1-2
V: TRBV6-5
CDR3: CASSYDTGTGYGYTF
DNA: TGTGCCAGCAGCTACGATACCGGGACAGGCTATGGCTACACCTTC

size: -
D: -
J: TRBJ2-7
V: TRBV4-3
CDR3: CASSQARTDYEQYF
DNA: TGCGCCAGCAGCCAAGCCCGGACAGATTACGAGCAGTACTTC

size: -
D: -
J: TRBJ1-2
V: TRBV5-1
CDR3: CASSLDGGNNGYTF
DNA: TGCGCCAGCAGCCTTGATGGGGGGAATAATGGCTACACCTTC

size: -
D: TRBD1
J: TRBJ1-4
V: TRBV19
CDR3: CASTLNRGTNEKLFF
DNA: TGTGCCAGCACTTTAAACAGGGGCACTAATGAAAAACTGTTTTTT

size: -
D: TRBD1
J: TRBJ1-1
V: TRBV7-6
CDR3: CASSSGQGHTEAFF
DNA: TGTGCCAGCAGCTCCGGACAGGGCCACACTGAAGCTTTCTTT

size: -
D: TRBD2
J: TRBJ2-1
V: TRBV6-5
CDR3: CASSRGTSGNNEQFF
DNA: TGTGCCAGCAGTCGGGGGACTAGCGGGAATAATGAGCAGTTCTTC

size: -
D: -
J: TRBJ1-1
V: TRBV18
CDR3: CASSPRTVVNTEAFF
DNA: TGTGCCAGCTCACCGCGGACAGTAGTGAACACTGAAGCTTTCTTT

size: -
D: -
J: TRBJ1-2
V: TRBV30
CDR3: CAWSEGRNYGYTF
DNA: TGTGCCTGGAGTGAAGGGAGGAACTATGGCTACACCTTC

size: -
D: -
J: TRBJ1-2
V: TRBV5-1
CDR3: CASSLVRLMDGYTF
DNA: TGCGCCAGCAGCTTGGTCAGGTTGATGGATGGCTACACCTTC

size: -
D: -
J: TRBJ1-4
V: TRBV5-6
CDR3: CASSLGSGGVNEKLFF
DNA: TGTGCCAGCAGCTTGGGTAGTGGAGGGGTTAATGAAAAACTGTTTTTT

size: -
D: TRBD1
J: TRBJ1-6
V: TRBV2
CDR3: CASSEARQGGIFSYNSPLHF
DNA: TGTGCCAGCAGTGAAGCCAGACAGGGGGGAATCTTCTCCTATAATTCACCCCTCCACTTT

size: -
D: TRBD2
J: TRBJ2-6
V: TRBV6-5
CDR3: CASSYGEGSGANVLTF
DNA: TGTGCCAGCAGTTACGGGGAGGGCTCTGGGGCCAACGTCCTGACTTTC

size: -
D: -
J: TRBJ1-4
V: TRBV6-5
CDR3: CASSYSGIRNEKLFF
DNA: TGTGCCAGCAGTTACTCGGGCATCCGAAATGAAAAACTGTTTTTT

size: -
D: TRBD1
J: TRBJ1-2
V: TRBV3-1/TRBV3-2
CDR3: CASSQGPDRGNGYTF
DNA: TGTGCCAGCAGCCAAGGCCCCGACAGGGGGAATGGCTACACCTTC

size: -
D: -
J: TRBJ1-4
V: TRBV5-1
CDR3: CASSFRGLDEKLFF
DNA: TGCGCCAGCAGCTTTAGGGGGTTGGATGAAAAACTGTTTTTT

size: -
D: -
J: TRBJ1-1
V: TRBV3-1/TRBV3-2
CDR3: CASTRDGNTEAFF
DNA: TGTGCCAGCACTAGGGACGGGAACACTGAAGCTTTCTTT

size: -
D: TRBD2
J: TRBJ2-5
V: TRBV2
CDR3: CASSETGTSGETQYF
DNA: TGTGCCAGCAGTGAAACCGGGACTAGTGGGGAGACCCAGTACTTC

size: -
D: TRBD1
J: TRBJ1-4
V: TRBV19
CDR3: CASTLDRGGEKLFF
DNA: TGTGCCAGTACCCTCGACAGGGGGGGTGAAAAACTGTTTTTT

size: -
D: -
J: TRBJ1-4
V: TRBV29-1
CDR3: CSAKDALGRRLFF
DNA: TGCAGCGCTAAGGACGCCCTGGGGAGGAGACTGTTTTTT

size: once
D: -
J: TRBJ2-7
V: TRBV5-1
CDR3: CASSLSQGGEQYF
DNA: TGCGCCAGCAGCTTGTCCCAGGGGGGGGAGCAGTACTTC

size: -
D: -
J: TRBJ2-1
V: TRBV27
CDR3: CASSPTYPIMYNEQFF
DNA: TGTGCCAGCAGTCCTACCTACCCCATAATGTACAATGAGCAGTTCTTC

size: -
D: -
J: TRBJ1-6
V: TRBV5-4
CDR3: CASSARLQGRNSPLHF
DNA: TGTGCCAGCAGCGCAAGGCTCCAGGGGCGAAATTCACCCCTCCACTTT

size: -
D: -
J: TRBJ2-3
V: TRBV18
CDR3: CASSPVQGADTQYF
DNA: TGTGCCAGCTCACCAGTCCAGGGCGCAGATACGCAGTATTTT

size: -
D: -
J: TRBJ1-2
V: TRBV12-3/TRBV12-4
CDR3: CASSLRGNYGYTF
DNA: TGTGCCAGCAGTTTAAGGGGGAACTATGGCTACACCTTC

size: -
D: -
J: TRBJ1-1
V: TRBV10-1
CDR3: CASSRDGSAEAFF
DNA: TGCGCCAGCAGCAGGGACGGTTCGGCTGAAGCTTTCTTT

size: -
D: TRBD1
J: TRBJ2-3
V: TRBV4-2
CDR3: CASSRQVTGFVPDTQYF
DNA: TGTGCCAGCAGCCGACAAGTGACAGGGTTTGTCCCAGATACGCAGTATTTT

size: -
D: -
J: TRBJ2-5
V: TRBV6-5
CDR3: CASSTFQGRKTQYF
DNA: TGTGCCAGCAGTACTTTCCAGGGAAGGAAGACCCAGTACTTC

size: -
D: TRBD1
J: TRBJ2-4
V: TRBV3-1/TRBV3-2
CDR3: CASSRAGTGGLYGKNIQYF
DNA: TGTGCCAGCAGCCGAGCCGGGACAGGGGGCTTATATGGCAAAAACATTCAGTACTTC

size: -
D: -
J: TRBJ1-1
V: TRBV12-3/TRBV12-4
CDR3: CASRGRGWTEAFF
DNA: TGTGCCAGCAGGGGGAGAGGTTGGACTGAAGCTTTCTTT

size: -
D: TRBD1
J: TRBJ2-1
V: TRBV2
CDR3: CASRDREPPLNEQFF
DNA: TGTGCCAGCAGAGACAGGGAGCCCCCTCTCAATGAGCAGTTCTTC

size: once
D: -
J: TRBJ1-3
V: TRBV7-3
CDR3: CASSLSPGVGDPKNPGNTIYF
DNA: TGTGCCAGCAGCTTATCACCGGGGGTCGGGGACCCGAAGAATCCTGGAAACACCATATATTTT

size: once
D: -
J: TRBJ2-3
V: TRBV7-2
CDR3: CASSLVWVPGGTDTQYF
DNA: TGTGCCAGCAGCTTAGTATGGGTCCCGGGGGGCACAGATACGCAGTATTTT

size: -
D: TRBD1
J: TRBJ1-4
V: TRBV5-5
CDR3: CASSSPPGQRNEKLFF
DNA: TGTGCCAGCAGCTCGCCGCCGGGACAGCGAAATGAAAAACTGTTTTTT

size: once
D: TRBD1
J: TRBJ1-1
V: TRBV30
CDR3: CAGTGFLNTEAFF
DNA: TGTGCCGGGACAGGGTTTTTGAACACTGAAGCTTTCTTT

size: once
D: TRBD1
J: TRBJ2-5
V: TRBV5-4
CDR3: CASSMDRVETQYF
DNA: TGTGCCAGCAGCATGGACAGGGTGGAGACCCAGTACTTC

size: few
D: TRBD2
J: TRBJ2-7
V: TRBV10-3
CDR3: CAIRASGSSYEQYF
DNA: TGTGCCATCAGGGCTAGCGGGAGCTCCTACGAGCAGTACTTC

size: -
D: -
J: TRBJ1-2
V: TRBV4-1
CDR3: CASSQDVGIGYTF
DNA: TGCGCCAGCAGCCAAGATGTCGGGATTGGCTACACCTTC

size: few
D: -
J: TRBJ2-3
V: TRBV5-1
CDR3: CASSLFGRGTDTQYF
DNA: TGCGCCAGCAGCTTGTTTGGCAGGGGCACAGATACGCAGTATTTT

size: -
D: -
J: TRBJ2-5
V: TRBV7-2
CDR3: CASSLGLGGETQYF
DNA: TGTGCCAGCAGCTTAGGACTAGGCGGAGAGACCCAGTACTTC

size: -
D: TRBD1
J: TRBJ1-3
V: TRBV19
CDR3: CASSIPTGAGNTIYF
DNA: TGTGCCAGTAGTATCCCGACAGGGGCTGGAAACACCATATATTTT

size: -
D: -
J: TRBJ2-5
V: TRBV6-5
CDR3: CASGPGSQETQYF
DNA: TGTGCCAGCGGACCGGGATCCCAAGAGACCCAGTACTTC

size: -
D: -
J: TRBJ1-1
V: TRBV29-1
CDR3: CSVSARGVNTEAFF
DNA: TGCAGCGTTTCAGCCCGGGGTGTGAACACTGAAGCTTTCTTT

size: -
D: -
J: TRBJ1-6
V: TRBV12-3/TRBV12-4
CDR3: CASSSRGPLHF
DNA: TGTGCCAGCAGCTCCCGGGGGCCCCTCCACTTT

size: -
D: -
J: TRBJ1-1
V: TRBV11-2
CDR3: CASSFGQRMNTEAFF
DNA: TGTGCCAGCAGCTTTGGGCAGAGGATGAACACTGAAGCTTTCTTT

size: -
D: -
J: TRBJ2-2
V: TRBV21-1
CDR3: CASIPTAWTGELFF
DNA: TGTGCCAGCATCCCCACGGCGTGGACCGGGGAGCTGTTTTTT